This paragraph covers one TCR beta chain sequence. Generated by immunoSEQ multiplex PCR, the TCRdb table keeps only in-frame clones and is missing some. The table lists around 80,000 clones, nearly 90% of them singletons. This entry belongs to a study of T cell responses to AZD1222 COVID-19 vaccine. Germline loops: CDR1 SGHRS, CDR2 YFSETQ. The CDR3 loop spans 16 amino acids. With 0 bases removed from V and 0 bases from J, the gap between germline ends came to 11 bases. V usage is TRBV5-1 and J usage is TRBJ2-3, with D possibly matching TRBD1 (7 bases). Source: peripheral blood, taken 28 days after the second AZD1222 dose. This clonotype was sampled from an adult who received the AZD1222 COVID-19 vaccine. CDR3 loop: CASSLAQGGSTDTQYF. CDR3 nucleotides: TGCGCCAGCAGCTTGGCCCAGGGGGGAAGCACAGATACGCAGTATTTT.